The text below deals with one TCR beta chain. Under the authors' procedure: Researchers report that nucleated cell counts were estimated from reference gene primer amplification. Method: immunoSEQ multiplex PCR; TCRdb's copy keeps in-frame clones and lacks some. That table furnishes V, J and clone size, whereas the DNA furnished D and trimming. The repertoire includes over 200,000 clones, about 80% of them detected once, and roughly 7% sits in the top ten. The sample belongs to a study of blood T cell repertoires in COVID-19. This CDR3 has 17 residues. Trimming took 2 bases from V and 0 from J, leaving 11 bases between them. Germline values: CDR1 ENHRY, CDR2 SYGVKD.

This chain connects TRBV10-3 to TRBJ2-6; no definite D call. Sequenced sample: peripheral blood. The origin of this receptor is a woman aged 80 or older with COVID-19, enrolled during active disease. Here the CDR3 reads CAISEEPPSSGANVLTF. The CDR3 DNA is TGTGCCATCAGTGAGGAACCACCCAGCTCTGGGGCCAACGTCCTGACTTTC.